What follows is one T cell receptor beta chain and its context. TCRdb's table, derived via immunoSEQ multiplex PCR, lists solely in-frame clones and lacks some. Here the sample spans 4,500 to 6,500 clones, under 99% being singletons. This entry is derived from a study of naive CD8 T cells in extremely preterm neonates. V was pared by 4 bases and J by 4 bases, with 9 bases of the junction left unmatched. Per the germline V gene, CDR1 is SGHRS and CDR2 is YFSETQ. The CDR3 has 15 amino acids. J is TRBJ2-7 and V is TRBV5-1, with 9 bases matching TRBD1. The source material was naive CD8+ T cells from blood. This TCR was sampled from a human donor in good health. The CDR3 DNA follows: TGCGCCAGCAGCCCGGACCGGGGACAGGGTTACGAGCAGTACTTC. Translation: CASSPDRGQGYEQYF.